These T cell receptor beta chains were read from a single sample in a study of T cell responses to AZD1222 COVID-19 vaccine. Sequencing was performed with immunoSEQ multiplex PCR; in TCRdb, only in-frame clones are kept and a portion is missing. The sample lists approximately 170,000 clones, 85% to 90% occurring once. This specimen consisted of peripheral blood, obtained 28 days after the second AZD1222 dose. The receptor set was obtained from an adult who received the AZD1222 COVID-19 vaccine. The CDR3 runs from the conserved cysteine through the conserved F or W. Each record gives: clone size, D gene, J gene, V gene, CDR3 protein, CDR3 DNA. A D gene is named only where the DNA matches it firmly. Only part of the rows carry a size: once, few, many, or a class if the clone is expanded.

clone size: .; D gene: TRBD2; J gene: TRBJ2-1; V gene: TRBV27; CDR3 protein: CASSFSPGLAGGPYNEQFF; CDR3 DNA: TGTGCCAGCAGTTTTTCCCCGGGACTAGCGGGGGGGCCCTACAATGAGCAGTTCTTC
clone size: .; D gene: .; J gene: TRBJ1-2; V gene: TRBV6-5; CDR3 protein: CASSLTGDYGYTF; CDR3 DNA: TGTGCCAGCAGTTTGACGGGCGACTATGGCTACACCTTC
clone size: .; D gene: .; J gene: TRBJ2-1; V gene: TRBV7-3; CDR3 protein: CASSQRGGESGEQFF; CDR3 DNA: TGTGCCAGCAGCCAACGAGGGGGGGAGTCGGGTGAGCAGTTCTTC
clone size: .; D gene: TRBD2; J gene: TRBJ2-7; V gene: TRBV19; CDR3 protein: CASSTTSGEQYF; CDR3 DNA: TGTGCCAGTAGTACCACTAGCGGCGAGCAGTACTTC
clone size: .; D gene: .; J gene: TRBJ2-3; V gene: TRBV6-4; CDR3 protein: CASSEDGAGSDTQYF; CDR3 DNA: TGTGCCAGCAGTGAAGATGGTGCCGGGTCAGATACGCAGTATTTT
clone size: .; D gene: .; J gene: TRBJ2-3; V gene: TRBV5-1; CDR3 protein: CASSLRTLAKDTQYF; CDR3 DNA: TGCGCCAGCAGCTTGCGGACCCTGGCCAAGGATACGCAGTATTTT
clone size: .; D gene: .; J gene: TRBJ2-7; V gene: TRBV30; CDR3 protein: CAWSATDEQYF; CDR3 DNA: TGTGCCTGGAGTGCTACAGACGAGCAGTACTTC
clone size: .; D gene: TRBD1; J gene: TRBJ2-2; V gene: TRBV7-9; CDR3 protein: CASSVTRDRGTGELFF; CDR3 DNA: TGTGCCAGCAGCGTGACACGGGACAGGGGAACCGGGGAGCTGTTTTTT
clone size: .; D gene: TRBD2; J gene: TRBJ2-1; V gene: TRBV25-1; CDR3 protein: CASSDVVAGVYNEQFF; CDR3 DNA: TGTGCCAGCAGTGATGTAGTAGCGGGGGTATACAATGAGCAGTTCTTC
clone size: .; D gene: TRBD2; J gene: TRBJ2-1; V gene: TRBV6-6; CDR3 protein: CASSWGTSGDPGEQFF; CDR3 DNA: TGTGCCAGCAGCTGGGGGACTAGCGGGGATCCCGGTGAGCAGTTCTTC
clone size: .; D gene: TRBD2; J gene: TRBJ2-3; V gene: TRBV7-3; CDR3 protein: CASSPRLAGGVLDTQYF; CDR3 DNA: TGTGCCAGCAGCCCCCGTCTAGCGGGGGGGGTGCTAGATACGCAGTATTTT
clone size: .; D gene: .; J gene: TRBJ2-7; V gene: TRBV9; CDR3 protein: CASSVKAFLGEQYF; CDR3 DNA: TGTGCCAGCAGCGTAAAGGCTTTCCTCGGCGAGCAGTACTTC
clone size: .; D gene: .; J gene: TRBJ1-1; V gene: TRBV21-1; CDR3 protein: CASSKAKGQPTEAFF; CDR3 DNA: TGTGCCAGCAGCAAAGCCAAGGGACAGCCAACTGAAGCTTTCTTT
clone size: .; D gene: .; J gene: TRBJ1-1; V gene: TRBV12-3/TRBV12-4; CDR3 protein: CASASSLGTEAFF; CDR3 DNA: TGTGCCAGCGCCTCCTCCCTAGGGACTGAAGCTTTCTTT
clone size: .; D gene: .; J gene: TRBJ2-3; V gene: TRBV5-1; CDR3 protein: CASSLDVGSTDTQYF; CDR3 DNA: TGCGCCAGCAGCTTGGATGTGGGGAGCACAGATACGCAGTATTTT
clone size: .; D gene: .; J gene: TRBJ2-7; V gene: TRBV6-5; CDR3 protein: CASRTTGEGHEQYF; CDR3 DNA: TGTGCCAGCCGGACGACAGGGGAGGGTCACGAGCAGTACTTC
clone size: .; D gene: .; J gene: TRBJ2-7; V gene: TRBV28; CDR3 protein: CASSARGYEQYF; CDR3 DNA: TGTGCCAGCAGTGCTAGGGGGTACGAGCAGTACTTC
clone size: .; D gene: TRBD1; J gene: TRBJ2-7; V gene: TRBV10-2; CDR3 protein: CASSESGQGSYEQYF; CDR3 DNA: TGCGCCAGCAGTGAGTCAGGACAGGGGTCCTACGAGCAGTACTTC
clone size: once; D gene: TRBD1; J gene: TRBJ1-1; V gene: TRBV30; CDR3 protein: CAWKVQGASTEAFF; CDR3 DNA: TGTGCCTGGAAAGTACAGGGGGCGAGCACTGAAGCTTTCTTT
clone size: .; D gene: TRBD1; J gene: TRBJ1-4; V gene: TRBV5-8; CDR3 protein: CASSLLGGQPNEKLFF; CDR3 DNA: TGTGCCAGCAGCTTGTTAGGGGGACAGCCTAATGAAAAACTGTTTTTT
clone size: .; D gene: TRBD1; J gene: TRBJ1-6; V gene: TRBV9; CDR3 protein: CASSVTGTGVSPLHF; CDR3 DNA: TGTGCCAGCAGCGTCACCGGGACAGGGGTATCACCCCTCCACTTT
clone size: .; D gene: .; J gene: TRBJ2-6; V gene: TRBV24-1; CDR3 protein: CATSNGANVLTF; CDR3 DNA: TGTGCCACCAGTAATGGGGCCAACGTCCTGACTTTC
clone size: .; D gene: TRBD2; J gene: TRBJ2-5; V gene: TRBV6-5; CDR3 protein: CASGWGGGNQETQYF; CDR3 DNA: TGTGCCAGTGGCTGGGGCGGGGGGAACCAAGAGACCCAGTACTTC
clone size: .; D gene: .; J gene: TRBJ2-4; V gene: TRBV6-1; CDR3 protein: CASSEGGKNIQYF; CDR3 DNA: TGTGCCAGCAGTGAAGGGGGAAAAAACATTCAGTACTTC
clone size: .; D gene: TRBD1; J gene: TRBJ2-1; V gene: TRBV7-9; CDR3 protein: CASSLAQGWYNEQFF; CDR3 DNA: TGTGCCAGCAGCTTAGCACAGGGGTGGTACAATGAGCAGTTCTTC
clone size: .; D gene: TRBD1; J gene: TRBJ1-6; V gene: TRBV19; CDR3 protein: CASSHPFPDRSSYNSPLHF; CDR3 DNA: TGTGCCAGTAGTCACCCCTTCCCGGACAGGAGCTCCTATAATTCACCCCTCCACTTT
clone size: once; D gene: TRBD1; J gene: TRBJ1-4; V gene: TRBV29-1; CDR3 protein: CSVATGQGEKLFF; CDR3 DNA: TGCAGCGTTGCGACAGGGCAAGGTGAAAAACTGTTTTTT
clone size: .; D gene: TRBD1; J gene: TRBJ2-2; V gene: TRBV15; CDR3 protein: CATCREQGPGELFF; CDR3 DNA: TGTGCCACCTGTCGGGAACAGGGGCCCGGGGAGCTGTTTTTT
clone size: .; D gene: TRBD2; J gene: TRBJ2-7; V gene: TRBV7-8; CDR3 protein: CASSPSGLATQFHYEQYF; CDR3 DNA: TGTGCCAGCAGCCCGAGTGGACTAGCAACCCAATTTCACTACGAGCAGTACTTC
clone size: .; D gene: .; J gene: TRBJ2-2; V gene: TRBV10-3; CDR3 protein: CAISTSGELFF; CDR3 DNA: TGTGCCATCAGCACCTCCGGAGAGCTGTTTTTT
clone size: .; D gene: TRBD2; J gene: TRBJ2-4; V gene: TRBV5-1; CDR3 protein: CASSLAGGGLRAKNIQYF; CDR3 DNA: TGCGCCAGCAGCTTGGCTGGGGGAGGGTTGAGGGCCAAAAACATTCAGTACTTC
clone size: few; D gene: TRBD1; J gene: TRBJ2-1; V gene: TRBV11-1; CDR3 protein: CASNGDRAYNEQFF; CDR3 DNA: TGTGCCAGCAACGGGGACAGGGCCTACAATGAGCAGTTCTTC
clone size: .; D gene: TRBD1; J gene: TRBJ1-6; V gene: TRBV7-6; CDR3 protein: CASSLAGQAGRHGDSPLHF; CDR3 DNA: TGTGCCAGCAGCTTAGCGGGACAGGCGGGCCGCCATGGGGATTCACCCCTCCACTTT
clone size: .; D gene: TRBD2; J gene: TRBJ2-1; V gene: TRBV2; CDR3 protein: CASSPSGSYNEQFF; CDR3 DNA: TGTGCCAGCAGTCCTAGCGGCTCCTACAATGAGCAGTTCTTC
clone size: few; D gene: .; J gene: TRBJ2-7; V gene: TRBV9; CDR3 protein: CASSVTELPYEQYF; CDR3 DNA: TGTGCCAGCAGCGTAACGGAGCTCCCTTACGAGCAGTACTTC
clone size: .; D gene: TRBD2; J gene: TRBJ2-3; V gene: TRBV7-3; CDR3 protein: CASSLDRRGARTDTQYF; CDR3 DNA: TGTGCCAGCAGCTTGGACCGGCGGGGGGCGAGAACAGATACGCAGTATTTT
clone size: .; D gene: .; J gene: TRBJ1-1; V gene: TRBV6-1; CDR3 protein: CASSESPANTEAFF; CDR3 DNA: TGTGCCAGCAGTGAAAGTCCGGCCAACACTGAAGCTTTCTTT
clone size: .; D gene: TRBD1; J gene: TRBJ2-7; V gene: TRBV7-9; CDR3 protein: CASSFGTGASEQYF; CDR3 DNA: TGTGCCAGCAGCTTCGGGACAGGGGCGAGTGAGCAGTACTTC
clone size: .; D gene: .; J gene: TRBJ2-3; V gene: TRBV29-1; CDR3 protein: CSVPDTQYF; CDR3 DNA: TGCAGCGTTCCCGATACGCAGTATTTT
clone size: .; D gene: TRBD2; J gene: TRBJ2-1; V gene: TRBV5-4; CDR3 protein: CASSTRLAGAEQFF; CDR3 DNA: TGTGCCAGCAGCACGCGGCTAGCGGGGGCGGAGCAGTTCTTC
clone size: .; D gene: .; J gene: TRBJ2-1; V gene: TRBV10-1; CDR3 protein: CASSGAGLYNEQFF; CDR3 DNA: TGCGCCAGCAGTGGAGCGGGTCTATACAATGAGCAGTTCTTC
clone size: .; D gene: .; J gene: TRBJ1-2; V gene: TRBV11-2; CDR3 protein: CASSLAPDRNYGYTF; CDR3 DNA: TGTGCCAGCAGCTTAGCTCCCGACAGGAACTATGGCTACACCTTC
clone size: .; D gene: TRBD1; J gene: TRBJ2-3; V gene: TRBV9; CDR3 protein: CATNRDSSTDTQYF; CDR3 DNA: TGTGCCACTAACCGGGACAGTAGCACAGATACGCAGTATTTT
clone size: .; D gene: TRBD1; J gene: TRBJ1-3; V gene: TRBV6-6; CDR3 protein: CASSYSSRGDTIYF; CDR3 DNA: TGTGCCAGCAGTTACTCGAGCAGGGGGGACACCATATATTTT